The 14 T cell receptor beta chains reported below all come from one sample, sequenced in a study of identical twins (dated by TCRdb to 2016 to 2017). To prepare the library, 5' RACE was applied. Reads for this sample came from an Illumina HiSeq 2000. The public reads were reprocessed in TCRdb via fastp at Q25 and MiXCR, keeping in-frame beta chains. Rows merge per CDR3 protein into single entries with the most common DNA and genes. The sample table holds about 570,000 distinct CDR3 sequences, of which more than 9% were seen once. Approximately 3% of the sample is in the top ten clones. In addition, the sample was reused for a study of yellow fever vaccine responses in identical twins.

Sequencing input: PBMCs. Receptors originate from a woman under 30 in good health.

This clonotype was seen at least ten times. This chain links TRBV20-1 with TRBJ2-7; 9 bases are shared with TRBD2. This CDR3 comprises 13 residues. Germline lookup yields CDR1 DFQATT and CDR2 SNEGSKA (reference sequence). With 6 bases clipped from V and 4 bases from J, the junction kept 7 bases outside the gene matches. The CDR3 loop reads CSAGRAGGYEQYF. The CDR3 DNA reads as TGCAGTGCCGGGCGAGCGGGGGGTTACGAGCAGTACTTC.

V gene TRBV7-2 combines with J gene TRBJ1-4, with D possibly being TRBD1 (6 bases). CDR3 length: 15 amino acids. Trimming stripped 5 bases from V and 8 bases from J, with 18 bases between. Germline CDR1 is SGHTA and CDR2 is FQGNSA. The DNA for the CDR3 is TGTGCCAGCAGCCGGACAGCAGGGTTTCGGGAAAAACTGTTTTTT. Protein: CASSRTAGFREKLFF.

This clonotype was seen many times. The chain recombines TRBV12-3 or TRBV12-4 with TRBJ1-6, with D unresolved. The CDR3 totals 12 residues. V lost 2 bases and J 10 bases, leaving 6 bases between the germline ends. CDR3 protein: CASSLKGSPLHF. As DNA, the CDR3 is TGTGCCAGCAGTTTAAAGGGCTCACCCCTCCACTTT.

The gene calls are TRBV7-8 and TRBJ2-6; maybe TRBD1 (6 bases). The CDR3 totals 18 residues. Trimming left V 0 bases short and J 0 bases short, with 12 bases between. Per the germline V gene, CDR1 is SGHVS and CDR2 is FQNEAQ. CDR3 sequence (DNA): TGTGCCAGCAGCTTAGCCTGGGGGCCCCCCTCTGGGGCCAACGTCCTGACTTTC. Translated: CASSLAWGPPSGANVLTF.

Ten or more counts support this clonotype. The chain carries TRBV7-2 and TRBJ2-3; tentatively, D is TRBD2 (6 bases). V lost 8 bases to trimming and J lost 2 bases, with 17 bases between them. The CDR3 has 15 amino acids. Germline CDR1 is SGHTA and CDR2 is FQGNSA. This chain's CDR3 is CASRPTSGHTDTQYF. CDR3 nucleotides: TGTGCCAGCCGACCCACGAGCGGGCACACAGATACGCAGTATTTT.

The CDR3 nucleotides are TGCAGTGCTAGAGAGCCCCAGTCACCCCTCCACTTT. Its translation is CSAREPQSPLHF. The chain is built from TRBV20-1 and TRBJ1-6; no clear D. Per the germline V gene, CDR1 is DFQATT and CDR2 is SNEGSKA (reference sequence). This CDR3 is built from 12 residues. V gave up 0 bases and J gave up 10 bases, with 7 bases separating them.

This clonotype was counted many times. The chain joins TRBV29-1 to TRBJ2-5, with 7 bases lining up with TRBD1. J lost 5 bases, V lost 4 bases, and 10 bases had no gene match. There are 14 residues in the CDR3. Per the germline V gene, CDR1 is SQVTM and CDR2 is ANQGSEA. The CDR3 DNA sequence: TGCAGCGTTGTAGGGACAGCCGAAAAGGAGACCCAGTACTTC. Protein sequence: CSVVGTAEKETQYF.

CDR3 coding DNA: TGTGCCAGCAGCTTAGCGCTCCGCGGGACTAGAGGTACTGGGGCCAACGTCCTGACTTTC. Its translation: CASSLALRGTRGTGANVLTF. The chain employs TRBV11-1 and TRBJ2-6; the match to TRBD2 covers 8 bases. In germline, CDR1 is SGHAT, CDR2 FQDESV (reference sequence). This CDR3 spans 20 amino acids. V lost 0 bases, J lost 2 bases, and 12 bases stayed unmatched.

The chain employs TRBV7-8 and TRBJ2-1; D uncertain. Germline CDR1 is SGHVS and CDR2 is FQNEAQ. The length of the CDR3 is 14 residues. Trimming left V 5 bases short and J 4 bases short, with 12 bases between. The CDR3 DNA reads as TGTGCCAGCAGCGCTGCCGACGCGTACAATGAGCAGTTCTTC. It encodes CASSAADAYNEQFF.

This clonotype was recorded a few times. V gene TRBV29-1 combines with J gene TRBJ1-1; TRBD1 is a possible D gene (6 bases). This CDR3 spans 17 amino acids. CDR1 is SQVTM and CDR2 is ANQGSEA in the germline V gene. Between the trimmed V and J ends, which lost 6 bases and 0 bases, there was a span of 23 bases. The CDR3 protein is CSVAPTGTRGMNTEAFF. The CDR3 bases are TGCAGCGTCGCCCCAACAGGGACGAGGGGCATGAACACTGAAGCTTTCTTT.

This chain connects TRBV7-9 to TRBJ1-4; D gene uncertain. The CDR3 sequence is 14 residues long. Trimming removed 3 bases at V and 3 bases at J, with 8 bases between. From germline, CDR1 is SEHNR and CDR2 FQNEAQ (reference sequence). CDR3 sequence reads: CASSLGSSNEKLFF. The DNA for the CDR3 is TGTGCCAGCAGCTTGGGGTCCTCTAATGAAAAACTGTTTTTT.

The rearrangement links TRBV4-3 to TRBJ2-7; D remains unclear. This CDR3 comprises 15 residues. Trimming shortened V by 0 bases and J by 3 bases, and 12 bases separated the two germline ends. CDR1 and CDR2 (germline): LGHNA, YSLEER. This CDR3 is CASSQDRVPDYEQYF. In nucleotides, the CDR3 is TGCGCCAGCAGCCAAGATAGAGTCCCGGACTACGAGCAGTACTTC.

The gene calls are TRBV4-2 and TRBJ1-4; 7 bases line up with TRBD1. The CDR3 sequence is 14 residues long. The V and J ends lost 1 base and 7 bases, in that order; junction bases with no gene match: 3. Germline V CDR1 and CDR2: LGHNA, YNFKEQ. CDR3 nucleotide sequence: TGTGCCAGCAGCCAAGGCAGGGGGGTTGAAAAACTGTTTTTT. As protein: CASSQGRGVEKLFF.

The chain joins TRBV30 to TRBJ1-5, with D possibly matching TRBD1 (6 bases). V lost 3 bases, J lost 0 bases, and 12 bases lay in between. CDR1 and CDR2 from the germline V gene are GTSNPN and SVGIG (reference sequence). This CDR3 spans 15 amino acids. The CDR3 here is CAWRPDSYSNQPQHF. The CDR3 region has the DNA TGTGCCTGGAGGCCGGACAGCTATAGCAATCAGCCCCAGCATTTT.